The T cell receptor beta chain described here comes from a study of response to subunit inactivated influenza vaccine. Study-wide findings and caveats: The authors put forward the suggestion that each seasonal influenza vaccination may bring in only a limited number of new T cells.

In TCRdb, the RT-PCR reads were re-called with MiXCR into one record per CDR3 protein. The sample has 490,000 or so distinct CDR3 sequences; approximately 7.7% are singletons. About this clonotype: The antigen is unknown.

The material sequenced was PBMCs from blood, taken 23 to 25 months after vaccination. The sequence was obtained from a man between 45 and 75 years old who received an inactivated influenza vaccine.

CDR3 region: CASSQEYKAFNTEAFF. The CDR3 coding sequence is TGCGCCAGCAGCCAAGAGTACAAAGCATTCAACACTGAAGCTTTCTTT. The chain is built from TRBV4-3 and TRBJ1-1; D not certain. CDR1 and CDR2 (germline): LGHNA, YSLEER. V was trimmed by 0 bases and J by 2 bases, leaving 13 bases between them. The CDR3 is 16 residues long.